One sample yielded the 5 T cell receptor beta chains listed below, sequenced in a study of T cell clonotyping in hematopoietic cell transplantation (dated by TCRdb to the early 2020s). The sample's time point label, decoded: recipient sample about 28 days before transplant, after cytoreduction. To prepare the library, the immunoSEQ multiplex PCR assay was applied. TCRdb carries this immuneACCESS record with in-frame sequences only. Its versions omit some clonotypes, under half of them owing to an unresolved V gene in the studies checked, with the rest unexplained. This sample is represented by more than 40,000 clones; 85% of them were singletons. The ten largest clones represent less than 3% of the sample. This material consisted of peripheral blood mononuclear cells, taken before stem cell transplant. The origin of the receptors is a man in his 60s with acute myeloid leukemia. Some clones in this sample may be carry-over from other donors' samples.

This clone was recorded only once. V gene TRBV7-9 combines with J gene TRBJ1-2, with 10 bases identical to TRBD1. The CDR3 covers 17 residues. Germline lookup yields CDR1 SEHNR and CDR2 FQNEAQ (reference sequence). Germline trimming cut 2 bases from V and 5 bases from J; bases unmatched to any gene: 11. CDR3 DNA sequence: TGTGCCAGCAGCTTAAGATTGGGGACAGGGGTACGGTATGGCTACACCTTC. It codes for CASSLRLGTGVRYGYTF.

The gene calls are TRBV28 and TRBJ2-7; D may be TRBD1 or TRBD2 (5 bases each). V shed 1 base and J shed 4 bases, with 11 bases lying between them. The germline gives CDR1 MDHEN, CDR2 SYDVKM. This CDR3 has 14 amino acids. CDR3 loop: CASSLYGAGYEQYF. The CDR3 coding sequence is TGTGCCAGCAGTTTATACGGGGCAGGGTACGAGCAGTACTTC.

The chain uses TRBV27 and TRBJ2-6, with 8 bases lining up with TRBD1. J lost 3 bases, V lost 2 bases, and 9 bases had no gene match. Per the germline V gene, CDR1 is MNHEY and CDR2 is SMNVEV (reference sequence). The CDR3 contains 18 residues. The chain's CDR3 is CASSLGWQGAGGANVLTF. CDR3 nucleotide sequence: TGTGCCAGCAGTTTAGGGTGGCAGGGGGCAGGTGGGGCCAACGTCCTGACTTTC.

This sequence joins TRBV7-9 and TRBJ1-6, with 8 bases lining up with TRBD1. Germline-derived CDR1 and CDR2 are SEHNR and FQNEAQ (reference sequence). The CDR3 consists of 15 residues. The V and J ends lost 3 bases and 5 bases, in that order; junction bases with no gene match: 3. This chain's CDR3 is CASSLGQVDNSPLHF. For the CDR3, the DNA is TGTGCCAGCAGCTTGGGACAGGTCGATAATTCACCCCTCCACTTT.

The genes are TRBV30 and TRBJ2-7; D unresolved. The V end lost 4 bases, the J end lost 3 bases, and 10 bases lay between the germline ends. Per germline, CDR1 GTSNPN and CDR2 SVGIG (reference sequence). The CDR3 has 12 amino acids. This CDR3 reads CAWNAPRYEQYF. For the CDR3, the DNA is TGTGCCTGGAACGCGCCGCGCTACGAGCAGTACTTC.